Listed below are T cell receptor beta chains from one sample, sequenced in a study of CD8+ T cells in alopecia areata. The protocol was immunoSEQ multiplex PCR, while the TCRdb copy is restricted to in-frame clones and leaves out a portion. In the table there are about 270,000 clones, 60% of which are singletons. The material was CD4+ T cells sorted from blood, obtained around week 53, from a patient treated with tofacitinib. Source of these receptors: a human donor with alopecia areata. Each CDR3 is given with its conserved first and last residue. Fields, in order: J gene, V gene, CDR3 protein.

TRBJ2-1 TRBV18 CASSTQNEQFF
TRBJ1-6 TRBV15 CATSGRINSPLHF
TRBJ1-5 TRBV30 CAWSGDRGPSWGQPQHF
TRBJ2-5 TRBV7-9 CASKKETQYF
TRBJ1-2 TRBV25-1 CASSGGYGYTF
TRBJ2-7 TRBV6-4 CASRDPSVWGVWVYSYEQYF
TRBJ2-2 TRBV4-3 CASSRGDRAQDTGELFF
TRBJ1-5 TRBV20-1 CSAAEGQPQHF
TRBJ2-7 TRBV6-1 CASTYNYEQYF
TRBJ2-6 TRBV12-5 CASGRQGFANVLTF